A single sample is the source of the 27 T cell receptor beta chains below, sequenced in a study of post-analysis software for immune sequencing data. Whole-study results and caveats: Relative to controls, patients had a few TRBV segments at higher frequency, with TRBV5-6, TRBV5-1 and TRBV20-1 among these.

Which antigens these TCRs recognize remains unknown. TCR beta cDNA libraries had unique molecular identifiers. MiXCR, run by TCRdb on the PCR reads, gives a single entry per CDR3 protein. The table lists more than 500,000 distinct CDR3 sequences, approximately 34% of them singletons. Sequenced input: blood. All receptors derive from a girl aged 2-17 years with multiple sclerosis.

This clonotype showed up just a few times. The DNA of the CDR3 is TGTGCCAGCGGCCGGGGAGGCCAGGGAGATACGCAGTATTTT. It is translated as CASGRGGQGDTQYF. The chain uses TRBV5-5 and TRBJ2-3; the D gene is possibly TRBD2 (6 bases). Trimming shortened V by 7 bases and J by 5 bases, and 17 bases separated the two germline ends. Looked up from germline, CDR1 is SGHKS and CDR2 is YYEKEE (reference sequence). This CDR3 has 14 amino acids.

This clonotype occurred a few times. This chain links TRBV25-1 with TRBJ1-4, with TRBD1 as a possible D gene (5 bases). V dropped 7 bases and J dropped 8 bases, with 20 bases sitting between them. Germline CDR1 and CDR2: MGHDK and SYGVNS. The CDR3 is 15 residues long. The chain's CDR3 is CASTDPGHRREKLFF. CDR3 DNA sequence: TGTGCCAGCACCGACCCCGGACACAGGAGGGAAAAACTGTTTTTT.

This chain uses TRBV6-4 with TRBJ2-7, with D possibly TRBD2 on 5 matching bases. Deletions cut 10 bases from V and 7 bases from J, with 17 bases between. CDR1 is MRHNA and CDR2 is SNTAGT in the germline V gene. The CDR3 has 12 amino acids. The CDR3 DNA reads TGTGCCACCCCGACGGGGTGCCAGGAGCAGTACTTC. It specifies CATPTGCQEQYF.

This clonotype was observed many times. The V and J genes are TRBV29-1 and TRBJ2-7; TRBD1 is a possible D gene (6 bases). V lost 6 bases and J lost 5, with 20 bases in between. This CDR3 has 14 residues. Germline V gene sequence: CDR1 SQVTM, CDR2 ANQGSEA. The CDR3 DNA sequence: TGCAGCGTCACAAGGGGCAGGGGAGTCAACGAGCAGTACTTC. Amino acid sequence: CSVTRGRGVNEQYF.

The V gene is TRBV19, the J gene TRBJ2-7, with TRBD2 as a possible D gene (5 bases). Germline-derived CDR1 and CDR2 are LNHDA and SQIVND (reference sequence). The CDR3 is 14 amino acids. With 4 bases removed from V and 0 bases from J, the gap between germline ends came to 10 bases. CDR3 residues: CASSTGLGSYEQYF. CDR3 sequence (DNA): TGTGCCAGTAGTACCGGACTGGGCTCCTACGAGCAGTACTTC. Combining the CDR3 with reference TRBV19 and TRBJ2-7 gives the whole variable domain DGGITQSPKYLFRKEGQNVTLSCEQNLNHDAMYWYRQDPGQGLRLIYYSQIVNDFQKGDIAEGYSVSREKKESFPLTVTSAQKNPTAFYLCASSTGLGSYEQYFGPGTRLTVT.

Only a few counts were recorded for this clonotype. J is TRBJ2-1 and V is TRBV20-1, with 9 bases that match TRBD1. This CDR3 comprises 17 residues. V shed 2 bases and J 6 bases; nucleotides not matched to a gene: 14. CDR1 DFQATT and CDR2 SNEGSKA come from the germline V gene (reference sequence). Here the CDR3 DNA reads TGCAGTGCTAGACTCCACTCCGGGACAGGGCCCAGCAATGAGCAGTTCTTC. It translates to CSARLHSGTGPSNEQFF.

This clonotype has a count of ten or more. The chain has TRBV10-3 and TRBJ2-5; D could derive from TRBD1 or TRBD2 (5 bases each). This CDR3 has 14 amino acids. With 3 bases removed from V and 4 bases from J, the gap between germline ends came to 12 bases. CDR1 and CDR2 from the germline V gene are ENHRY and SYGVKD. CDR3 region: CAISERGGGETQYF. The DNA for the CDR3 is TGTGCCATCAGTGAACGGGGCGGAGGAGAGACCCAGTACTTC.

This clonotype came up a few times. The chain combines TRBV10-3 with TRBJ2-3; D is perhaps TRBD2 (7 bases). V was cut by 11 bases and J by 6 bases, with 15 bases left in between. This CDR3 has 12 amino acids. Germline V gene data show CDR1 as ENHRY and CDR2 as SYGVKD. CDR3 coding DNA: TGTGCCGTCCGCGGGGGCGGGGATACGCAGTATTTT. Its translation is CAVRGGGDTQYF.

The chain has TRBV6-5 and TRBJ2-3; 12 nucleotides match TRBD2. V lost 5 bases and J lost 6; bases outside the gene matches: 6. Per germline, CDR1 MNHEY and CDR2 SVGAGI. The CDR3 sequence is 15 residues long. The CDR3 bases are TGTGCCAGCAGTAACCCTAGCGGGGGGGGGGATACGCAGTATTTT. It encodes CASSNPSGGGDTQYF.

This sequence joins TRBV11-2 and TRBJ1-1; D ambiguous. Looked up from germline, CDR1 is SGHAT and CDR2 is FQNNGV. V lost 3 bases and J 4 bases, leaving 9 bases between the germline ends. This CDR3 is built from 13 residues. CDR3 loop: CASSFAPSTEAFF. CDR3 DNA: TGTGCCAGCAGCTTCGCCCCAAGCACTGAAGCTTTCTTT.

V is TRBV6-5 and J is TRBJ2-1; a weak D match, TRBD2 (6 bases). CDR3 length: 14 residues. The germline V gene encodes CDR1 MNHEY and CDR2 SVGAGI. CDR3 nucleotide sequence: TGTGCAAGTCTTAGGGACGGGGGACACAATGAGCAGTTCTTC. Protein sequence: CASLRDGGHNEQFF.

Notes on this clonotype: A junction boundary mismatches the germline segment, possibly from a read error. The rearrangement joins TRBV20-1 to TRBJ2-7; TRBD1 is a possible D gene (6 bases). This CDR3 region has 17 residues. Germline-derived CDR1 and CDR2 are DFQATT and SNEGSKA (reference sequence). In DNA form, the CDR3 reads TGCAGTGCTAGAGATAATTTTGGGGCAGGGGCCTCCCACGAGCAGTACTTC. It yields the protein CSARDNFGAGASHEQYF.

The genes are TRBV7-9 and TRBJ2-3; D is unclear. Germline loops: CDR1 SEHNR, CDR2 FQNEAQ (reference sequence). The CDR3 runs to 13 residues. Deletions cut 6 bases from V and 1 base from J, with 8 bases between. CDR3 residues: CASRPPGTDTQYF. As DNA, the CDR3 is TGTGCCAGCAGACCTCCGGGCACAGATACGCAGTATTTT.

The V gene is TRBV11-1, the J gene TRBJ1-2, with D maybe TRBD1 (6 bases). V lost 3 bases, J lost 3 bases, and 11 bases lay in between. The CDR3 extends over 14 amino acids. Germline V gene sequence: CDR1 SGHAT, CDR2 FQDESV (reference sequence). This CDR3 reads CASSFGGADYGYTF. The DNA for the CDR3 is TGTGCCAGCAGCTTCGGGGGCGCGGACTATGGCTACACCTTC.

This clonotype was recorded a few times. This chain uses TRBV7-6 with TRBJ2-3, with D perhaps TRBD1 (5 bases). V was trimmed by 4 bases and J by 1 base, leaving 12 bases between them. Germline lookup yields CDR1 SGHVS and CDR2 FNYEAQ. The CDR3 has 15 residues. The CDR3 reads CASSYQPRGTDTQYF. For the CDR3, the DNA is TGTGCCAGCAGCTACCAACCCAGGGGCACAGATACGCAGTATTTT.

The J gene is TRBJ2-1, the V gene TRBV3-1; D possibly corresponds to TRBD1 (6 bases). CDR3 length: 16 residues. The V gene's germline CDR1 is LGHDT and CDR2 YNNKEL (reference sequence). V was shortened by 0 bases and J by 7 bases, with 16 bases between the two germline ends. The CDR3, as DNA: TGTGCCAGCAGCCAAGATGTGCGAGGGGGTCAAAATGAGCAGTTCTTC. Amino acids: CASSQDVRGGQNEQFF.

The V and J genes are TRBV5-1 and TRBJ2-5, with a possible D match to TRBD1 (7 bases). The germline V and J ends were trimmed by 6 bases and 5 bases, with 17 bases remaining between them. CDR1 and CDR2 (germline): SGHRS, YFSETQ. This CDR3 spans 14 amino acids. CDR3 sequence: CASTRGDGWETQYF. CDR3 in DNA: TGCGCCAGCACCAGGGGGGACGGTTGGGAGACCCAGTACTTC.

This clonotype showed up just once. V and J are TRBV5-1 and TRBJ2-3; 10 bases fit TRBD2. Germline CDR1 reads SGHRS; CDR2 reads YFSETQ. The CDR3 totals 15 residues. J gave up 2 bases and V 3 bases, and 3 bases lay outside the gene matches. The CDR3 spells CASSWLAGATDTQYF. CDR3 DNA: TGCGCCAGCAGCTGGCTAGCGGGGGCCACAGATACGCAGTATTTT.

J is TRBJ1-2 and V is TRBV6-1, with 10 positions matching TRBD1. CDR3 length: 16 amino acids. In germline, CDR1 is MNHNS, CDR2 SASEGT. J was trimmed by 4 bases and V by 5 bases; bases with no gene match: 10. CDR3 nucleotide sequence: TGTGCCAGCAGTTCCCGGGACAGGGGAGGATTCTATGGCTACACCTTC. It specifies CASSSRDRGGFYGYTF.

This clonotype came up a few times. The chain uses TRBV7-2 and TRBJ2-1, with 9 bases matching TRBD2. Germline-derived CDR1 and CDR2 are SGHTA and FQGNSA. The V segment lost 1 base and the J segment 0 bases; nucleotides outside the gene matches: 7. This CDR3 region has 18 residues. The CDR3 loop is CASSLGLAGSFSYNEQFF. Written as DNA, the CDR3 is TGTGCCAGCAGCTTAGGGCTAGCGGGGTCCTTCTCCTACAATGAGCAGTTCTTC.

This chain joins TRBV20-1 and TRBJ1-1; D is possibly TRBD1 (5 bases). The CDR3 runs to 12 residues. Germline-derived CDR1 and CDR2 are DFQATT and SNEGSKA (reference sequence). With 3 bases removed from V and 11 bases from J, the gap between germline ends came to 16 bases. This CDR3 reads CSARRDWRDAFF. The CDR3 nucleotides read TGCAGTGCTAGGAGGGACTGGCGAGATGCTTTCTTT.

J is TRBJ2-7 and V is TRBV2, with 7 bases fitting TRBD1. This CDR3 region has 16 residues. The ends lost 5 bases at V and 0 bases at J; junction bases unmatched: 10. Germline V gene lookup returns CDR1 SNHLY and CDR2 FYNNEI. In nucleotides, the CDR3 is TGTGCCAGCAGTTCCACAGGGGCGAGGAGCTCCTACGAGCAGTACTTC. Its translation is CASSSTGARSSYEQYF.

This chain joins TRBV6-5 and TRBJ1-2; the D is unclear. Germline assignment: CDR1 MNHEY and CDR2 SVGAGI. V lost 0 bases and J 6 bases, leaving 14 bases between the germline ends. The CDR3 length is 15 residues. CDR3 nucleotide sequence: TGTGCCAGCAGTTACTCCTGGGATGGTGGCAATGGCTACACCTTC. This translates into CASSYSWDGGNGYTF.

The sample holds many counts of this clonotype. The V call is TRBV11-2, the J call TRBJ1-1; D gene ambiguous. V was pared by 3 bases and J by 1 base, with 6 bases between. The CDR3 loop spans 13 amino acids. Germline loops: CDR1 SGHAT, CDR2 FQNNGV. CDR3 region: CASSFGRNTEAFF. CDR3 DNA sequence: TGTGCCAGCAGCTTCGGACGGAACACTGAAGCTTTCTTT.

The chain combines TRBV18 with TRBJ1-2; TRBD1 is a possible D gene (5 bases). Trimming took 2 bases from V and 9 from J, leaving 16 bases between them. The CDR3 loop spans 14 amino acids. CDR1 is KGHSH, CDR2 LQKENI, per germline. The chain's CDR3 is CASSPDAGTGSYTF. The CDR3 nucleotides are TGTGCCAGCTCACCAGACGCAGGGACGGGGAGCTACACCTTC.

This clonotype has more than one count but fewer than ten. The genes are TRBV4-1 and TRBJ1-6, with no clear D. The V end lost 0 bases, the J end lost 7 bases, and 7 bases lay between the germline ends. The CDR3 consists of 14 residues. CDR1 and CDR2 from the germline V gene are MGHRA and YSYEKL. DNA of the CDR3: TGCGCCAGCAGCCAAGAAAACGGGAATTCACCCCTCCACTTT. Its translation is CASSQENGNSPLHF.

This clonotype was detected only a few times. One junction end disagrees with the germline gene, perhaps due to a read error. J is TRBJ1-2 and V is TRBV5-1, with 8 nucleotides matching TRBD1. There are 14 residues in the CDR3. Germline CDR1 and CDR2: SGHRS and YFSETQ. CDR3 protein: CTSSDRGREYGYTF. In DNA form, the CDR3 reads TGCACCAGCAGCGACAGGGGAAGAGAGTATGGCTACACCTTC.